A single sample is the source of the 20 T cell receptor beta chains below, sequenced in a study of early T cells in non-severe SARS-CoV-2 infection. TCRdb fed the 5' RACE reads into MiXCR, producing one record per CDR3 protein. The top ten hold about 3.8% of the sample, which has tens of thousands of distinct CDR3 sequences, under 9% seen once. The material sequenced was whole blood, taken at baseline. Every receptor here comes from an adult who was a healthcare worker with PCR-confirmed SARS-CoV-2 infection or an uninfected control (not recorded which).

In its sample, this clonotype was seen many times. The chain combines TRBV20-1 with TRBJ2-7, with 12 bases fitting TRBD2. The V segment lost 5 bases and the J segment 6 bases; nucleotides outside the gene matches: 5. Germline-derived CDR1 and CDR2 are DFQATT and SNEGSKA (reference sequence). The CDR3 is made up of 13 amino acids. In DNA form, the CDR3 reads TGCAGTGCTGGACTAGCGGGGCTCACCGAGCAGTACTTC. Translating it yields CSAGLAGLTEQYF.

The rearrangement links TRBV6-6 to TRBJ2-5; 12 bases map to TRBD2. Germline-derived CDR1 and CDR2 are MNHNY and SVGAGI (reference sequence). The CDR3 covers 16 residues. V trimming: 6 bases; J trimming: 1 base; junction bases outside the gene matches: 6. This chain's CDR3 is CASSRTSGGPQETQYF. Written as DNA, the CDR3 is TGTGCCAGCAGCCGCACTAGCGGGGGGCCCCAAGAGACCCAGTACTTC.

In this sample, this clonotype turned up many times. This chain links TRBV7-8 with TRBJ1-4, with 7 bases identical to TRBD1. V was pared by 4 bases and J by 3 bases, with 2 bases of the junction left unmatched. CDR3 length: 14 residues. In germline, CDR1 is SGHVS, CDR2 FQNEAQ. The CDR3, as DNA: TGTGCCAGCAGCTCGACAGGGTCTAATGAAAAACTGTTTTTT. Translating gives CASSSTGSNEKLFF. The variable domain in full, completed from reference TRBV7-8 and TRBJ1-4, reads GAGVSQSPRYKVAKRGQDVALRCDPISGHVSLFWYQQALGQGPEFLTYFQNEAQLDKSGLPSDRFFAERPEGSVSTLKIQRTQQEDSAVYLCASSSTGSNEKLFFGSGTQLSVL.

This clonotype was counted at least ten times. The CDR3 protein is CASSLAALAVYEQYF. CDR3 coding DNA: TGTGCCAGCAGCTTAGCAGCCCTAGCGGTCTACGAGCAGTACTTC. The rearrangement links TRBV7-8 to TRBJ2-7, with 7 bases fitting TRBD2. The CDR3 runs 15 residues. Germline V CDR1 and CDR2: SGHVS, FQNEAQ. The V gene end was trimmed by 0 bases and the J gene end by 3 bases; junction bases not matched to a gene: 5.

The J gene is TRBJ1-2, the V gene TRBV18; the match to TRBD1 covers 7 bases. This CDR3 comprises 14 residues. CDR1 KGHSH and CDR2 LQKENI come from the germline V gene. Losses at the gene ends were 6 bases for V and 3 bases for J; bases not matched to a gene: 7. As DNA, the CDR3 is TGTGCCAGCTCGCGACAGGGAAGCGACTATGGCTACACCTTC. Translation gives CASSRQGSDYGYTF.

This clonotype was detected ten times or more. This chain uses TRBV7-8 with TRBJ2-4, with TRBD2 matching over 10 bases. Unmatched junction bases numbered 15, after V lost 5 bases and J lost 2 bases. The CDR3 length is 19 residues. CDR1 is SGHVS, CDR2 FQNEAQ, per germline. The CDR3 DNA reads as TGTGCCAGCAGCCCCTTACTAGCGGGAATCTTAACGCCCAAAAACATTCAGTACTTC. Translated, it gives CASSPLLAGILTPKNIQYF. Complete variable domain (other parts from reference TRBV7-8 and TRBJ2-4): GAGVSQSPRYKVAKRGQDVALRCDPISGHVSLFWYQQALGQGPEFLTYFQNEAQLDKSGLPSDRFFAERPEGSVSTLKIQRTQQEDSAVYLCASSPLLAGILTPKNIQYFGAGTRLSVL.

This clonotype was picked up many times. The chain carries TRBV11-2 and TRBJ2-5; unclear D gene. The germline V gene encodes CDR1 SGHAT and CDR2 FQNNGV. CDR3 size: 15 residues. Trimming removed 1 base at V and 2 bases at J, with 11 bases between. The CDR3 is CASSLVPGLQETQYF. The CDR3 DNA sequence: TGTGCCAGCAGCTTAGTCCCAGGTTTGCAAGAGACCCAGTACTTC. Drawing the rest from reference TRBV11-2 and TRBJ2-5, the complete variable domain is EAGVAQSPRYKIIEKRQSVAFWCNPISGHATLYWYQQILGQGPKLLIQFQNNGVVDDSQLPKDRFSAERLKGVDSTLKIQPAKLEDSAVYLCASSLVPGLQETQYFGPGTRLLVL.

This clonotype was picked up a small number of times. The gene calls are TRBV21-1 and TRBJ2-5; no DNA check was done on the table's D call, TRBD1. TRBV21-1 is assigned pseudogene status. There are 12 residues in the CDR3. The CDR3 DNA is TGTTTTTCCCCGCCCCCCCAAGAGACCCAGTACTTC. Its protein is CFSPPPQETQYF.

This chain uses TRBV19 with TRBJ2-2; TRBD1 might be the D (5 bases). CDR3 length: 15 amino acids. Germline V lookup: CDR1 LNHDA, CDR2 SQIVND (reference sequence). The V and J ends lost 4 bases and 0 bases respectively, with 9 bases between them. The CDR3 reads CASSSQGSNTGELFF. The CDR3 nucleotides read TGTGCCAGTAGTAGCCAGGGCTCGAACACCGGGGAGCTGTTTTTT.

In the case of this clonotype: A read error is possible here, since a much larger clone lies one base away. The CDR3 is CVSSPYTDTQYF. The CDR3 DNA sequence: TGTGTCAGCTCACCGTACACAGATACGCAGTATTTT. The chain links TRBV18 to TRBJ2-3, with D unresolved. Germline loops: CDR1 KGHSH, CDR2 LQKENI. The CDR3 covers 12 residues. Combining the CDR3 with reference TRBV18 and TRBJ2-3 gives the whole variable domain NAGVMQNPRHLVRRRGQEARLRCSPMKGHSHVYWYRQLPEEGLKFMVYLQKENIIDESGMPKERFSAEFPKEGPSILRIQQVVRGDSAAYFCVSSPYTDTQYFGPGTRLTVL.

The J gene is TRBJ2-1, the V gene TRBV5-1; D is uncertain. The V gene lost 2 bases and the J gene lost 6 bases, with 12 bases spanning the gap. This CDR3 is built from 14 residues. Germline V gene sequence: CDR1 SGHRS, CDR2 YFSETQ. The CDR3 region has the DNA TGCGCCAGCAGCTTAGGTGTAAGTCGCAATGAGCAGTTCTTC. It yields the protein CASSLGVSRNEQFF.

This clonotype has a count of ten or more. The chain combines TRBV5-5 with TRBJ1-6; possibly TRBD1 for D (5 bases). The CDR3 sequence is 14 residues long. CDR1 and CDR2 (germline): SGHKS, YYEKEE (reference sequence). Between the trimmed V and J ends, which lost 2 bases and 5 bases, there was a span of 8 bases. This chain's CDR3 is CASSLAGNNSPLHF. The CDR3 DNA follows: TGTGCCAGCAGCTTAGCAGGGAATAATTCACCCCTCCACTTT.

The gene calls are TRBV7-2 and TRBJ2-2; TRBD2 matches 7 bases. Germline V CDR1 and CDR2: SGHTA, FQGNSA. The CDR3 spans 15 residues. The trim removed 1 base at V and 4 bases at J, leaving 3 bases unmatched. CDR3 DNA: TGTGCCAGCAGCTTAGACGGGAGGCGCACCGGGGAGCTGTTTTTT. It encodes CASSLDGRRTGELFF.

This clonotype came up many times. The chain is built from TRBV10-1 and TRBJ2-1; 11 bases align to TRBD2. V gave up 1 base and J gave up 13 bases; unmatched junction bases: 3. The CDR3 sequence is 13 residues long. CDR1 is WNHNN and CDR2 is SYGVQD in the germline V gene (reference sequence). The CDR3 DNA reads as TGCGCCAGCAGTGAGTTAACTAGCGGGAGACAGTTCTTC. Translating gives CASSELTSGRQFF.

As concerns this clonotype: Just one base apart from a much larger clone, this may be a read error. The J gene is TRBJ2-7, the V gene TRBV20-1; TRBD1 matches 7 bases. Germline trimming cut 5 bases from V and 5 bases from J; bases unmatched to any gene: 9. The CDR3 contains 13 residues. CDR1 is DFQATT and CDR2 is SNEGSKA in the germline V gene (reference sequence). The CDR3 sequence is CSAQDRDTHEQYF. The CDR3 DNA reads TGCAGTGCTCAAGACAGGGATACCCACGAGCAGTACTTC.

The chain carries TRBV12-3 or TRBV12-4 and TRBJ1-5; D not resolved. The CDR3 spans 15 residues. V was pared by 6 bases and J by 3 bases, with 15 bases between. CDR3 sequence reads: CASSLETGSNQPQHF. The CDR3 DNA is TGTGCCAGCAGCTTGGAGACCGGATCCAATCAGCCCCAGCATTTT.

A few counts support this clonotype. The germline gene is not matched at one end of the junction; a read error may be the cause. The rearrangement links TRBV3-1 to TRBJ2-1, with TRBD1 identical over 11 bases. The germline CDR1 and CDR2 sequences are LGHDT and YNNKEL (reference sequence). CDR3 size: 14 residues. The CDR3 protein is CASSFEDRGRSAVF. CDR3 sequence (DNA): TGTGCCAGCAGCTTCGAGGACAGGGGGCGCAGTGCGGTCTTC.

In this sample, this clonotype turned up a few times. This chain uses TRBV6-1 with TRBJ2-7; 11 bases are a match to TRBD2. The J segment lost 2 bases and the V segment lost 10 bases, leaving 4 bases of the junction unmatched. Germline V CDR1 and CDR2: MNHNS, SASEGT. The CDR3 loop spans 13 amino acids. The DNA of the CDR3 is TGTGCCACCACTAGCGGGAGAACCTACGAGCAGTACTTC. This translates into CATTSGRTYEQYF.

This clonotype was counted a few times. V and J are TRBV6-1 and TRBJ2-1, with D perhaps TRBD1 (6 bases). The V gene's germline CDR1 is MNHNS and CDR2 SASEGT. CDR3 size: 16 residues. The V gene lost 7 bases and the J gene lost 2 bases, with 18 bases spanning the gap. CDR3: CASKELPQGPYNEQFF. The CDR3 DNA reads TGTGCCAGCAAGGAGCTACCACAGGGCCCCTACAATGAGCAGTTCTTC.

This clonotype was seen more than once but under ten times. The rearrangement joins TRBV5-1 to TRBJ2-7, with 7 bases fitting TRBD1. Germline lookup yields CDR1 SGHRS and CDR2 YFSETQ. Trimming took 1 base from V and 0 from J; bases not matched to a gene: 7. The CDR3 contains 16 residues. The DNA for the CDR3 is TGCGCCAGCAGCTTGAGGGACAGTCCCGTCTCCTACGAGCAGTACTTC. It is translated as CASSLRDSPVSYEQYF.